The present entry profiles one TCR beta chain with its context. One base away lies a much larger clone, so this may be a sequencing read error. Time point defined: newly diagnosed GD, antithyroid drugs for less than 3 months. PBMC RNA served as the TCR library source. An endocrinology department located in Xi'an, China, was where the patients came from. The CDR3 sequence is 14 residues long. V lost 3 bases, J lost 1 base, and 12 bases lay in between. Germline values: CDR1 DFQATT, CDR2 SNEGSKA (reference sequence). These data are taken from a study of regulatory T cells in long-lasting Graves disease. To make TCR beta libraries, researchers used iRepertoire HTBI primers and Arm-PCR of CDR3 regions. Each CDR3 protein is one row after TCRdb ran MiXCR on the multiplex PCR reads. The repertoire holds about 470,000 distinct CDR3 sequences, with approximately 15% as singletons. These data were also filed under a second study, of T cells in Graves' hyperthyroidism and ophthalmopathy.

This clonotype was obtained from a woman aged 25 to 45 with Graves disease. The sample in question was peripheral blood mononuclear cells (PBMCs), obtained at new diagnosis, from a patient treated with antithyroid drugs. The rearrangement links TRBV20-1 to TRBJ2-5; a possible D gene is TRBD2 (5 bases). In nucleotides, the CDR3 is TGCAGTGCTAGGACTATCGGAAGCCAAGAGACCCAGTACTTC. This translates into CSARTIGSQETQYF.